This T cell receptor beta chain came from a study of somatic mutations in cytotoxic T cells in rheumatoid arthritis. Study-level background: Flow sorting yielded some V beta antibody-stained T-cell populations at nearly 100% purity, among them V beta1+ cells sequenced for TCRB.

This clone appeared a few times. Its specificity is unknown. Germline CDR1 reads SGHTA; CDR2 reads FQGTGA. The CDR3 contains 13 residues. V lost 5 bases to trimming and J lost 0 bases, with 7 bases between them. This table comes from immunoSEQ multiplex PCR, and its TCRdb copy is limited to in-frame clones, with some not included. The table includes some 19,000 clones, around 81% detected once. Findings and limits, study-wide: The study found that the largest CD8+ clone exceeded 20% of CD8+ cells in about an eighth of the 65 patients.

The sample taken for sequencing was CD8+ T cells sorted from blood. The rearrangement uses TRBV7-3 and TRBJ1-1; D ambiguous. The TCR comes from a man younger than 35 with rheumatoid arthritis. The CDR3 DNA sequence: TGTGCCAGCAGCCTGAGTTTGAACACTGAAGCTTTCTTT. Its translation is CASSLSLNTEAFF.